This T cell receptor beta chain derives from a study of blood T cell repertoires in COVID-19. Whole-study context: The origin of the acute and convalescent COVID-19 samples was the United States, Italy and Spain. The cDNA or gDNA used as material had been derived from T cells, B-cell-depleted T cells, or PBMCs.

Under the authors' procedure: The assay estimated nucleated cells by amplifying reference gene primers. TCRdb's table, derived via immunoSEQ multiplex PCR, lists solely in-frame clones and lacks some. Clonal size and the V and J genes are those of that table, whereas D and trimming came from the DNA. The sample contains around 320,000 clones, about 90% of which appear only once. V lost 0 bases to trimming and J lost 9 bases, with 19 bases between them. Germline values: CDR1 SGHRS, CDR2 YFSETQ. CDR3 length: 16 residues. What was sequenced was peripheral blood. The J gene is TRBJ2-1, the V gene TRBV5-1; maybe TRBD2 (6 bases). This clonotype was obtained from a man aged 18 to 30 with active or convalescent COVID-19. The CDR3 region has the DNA TGCGCCAGCAGCTTGGCCTTAGGCGCTCGGGGGTTTGAGCAGTTCTTC. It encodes CASSLALGARGFEQFF.